This entry lists 21 T cell receptor beta chains sequenced from one sample in a study of T cell responses to AZD1222 COVID-19 vaccine. Produced via immunoSEQ multiplex PCR; TCRdb's table is partial and in-frame only. The sample holds about 200,000 clones, about 93% seen once. This specimen was peripheral blood, taken 28 days after the second AZD1222 dose. These receptors came from an adult who received the AZD1222 COVID-19 vaccine.

This chain connects TRBV3-1 (or the pseudogene TRBV3-2) to TRBJ2-6; D unresolved. Between the trimmed V and J ends, which lost 0 bases and 4 bases, there was a span of 22 bases. This CDR3 region has 20 residues. CDR1 is LGHDT, CDR2 YNNKEL, per germline (reference sequence). The CDR3 bases are TGTGCCAGCAGCCAAGATCTAGGGAAGACTTCACCGGTGGGGGCCAACGTCCTGACTTTC. This translates into CASSQDLGKTSPVGANVLTF.

This chain joins TRBV30 and TRBJ1-1, with 7 bases identical to TRBD1. The CDR3 totals 13 residues. The V gene end was trimmed by 5 bases and the J gene end by 1 base; junction bases not matched to a gene: 4. CDR1 is GTSNPN, CDR2 SVGIG, per germline (reference sequence). CDR3 DNA sequence: TGTGCCTGGGTCGGGACAGCGAACACTGAAGCTTTCTTT. As protein: CAWVGTANTEAFF.

V gene TRBV12-3 or TRBV12-4 combines with J gene TRBJ1-2, with TRBD1 matching 7 bases. The junction had 2 bases not matched to a gene; V was cut back by 1 base and J by 6 bases. The CDR3 has 13 amino acids. The CDR3 DNA follows: TGTGCCAGCAGTTTAGGGCAGGGGGATGGCTACACCTTC. Its translation is CASSLGQGDGYTF.

V is TRBV9 and J is TRBJ2-7; D remains unclear. The CDR3 has 13 amino acids. CDR1 is SGDLS and CDR2 is YYNGEE in the germline V gene. The V end was cut by 2 bases, the J end by 2 bases, with 8 bases between. This chain's CDR3 is CASSVHMTYEQYF. CDR3 DNA sequence: TGTGCCAGCAGCGTTCATATGACCTACGAGCAGTACTTC.

This chain uses TRBV9 with TRBJ1-1; D gene ambiguous. Trimming took off 0 bases at V and 3 bases at J, with 9 bases between the two ends. CDR3 length: 14 amino acids. From germline, CDR1 is SGDLS and CDR2 YYNGEE. CDR3 DNA: TGTGCCAGCAGCGTAGTCCCTTTTTACACTGAAGCTTTCTTT. Translation gives CASSVVPFYTEAFF. The full variable domain, with the rest looked up from reference TRBV9 and TRBJ1-1, is DSGVTQTPKHLITATGQRVTLRCSPRSGDLSVYWYQQSLDQGLQFLIQYYNGEERAKGNILERFSAQQFPDLHSELNLSSLELGDSALYFCASSVVPFYTEAFFGQGTRLTVV.

The gene calls are TRBV6-5 and TRBJ1-4; D possibly corresponds to TRBD1 (6 bases). The CDR3 is made up of 16 amino acids. The germline V and J ends were trimmed by 0 bases and 7 bases, with 15 bases remaining between them. Germline V gene data show CDR1 as MNHEY and CDR2 as SVGAGI. The CDR3 DNA sequence: TGTGCCAGCAGTTACTCGCCGACAGGCCAGCGTGAAAAACTGTTTTTT. Translated, it gives CASSYSPTGQREKLFF.

The V call is TRBV5-1, the J call TRBJ2-5, with a weak D call TRBD2 (5 bases). Germline CDR1 reads SGHRS; CDR2 reads YFSETQ. The CDR3 runs to 15 residues. Trimming took off 0 bases at V and 2 bases at J, with 11 bases between the two ends. The CDR3 DNA sequence: TGCGCCAGCAGCTTGGAACCGGGGAATCAAGAGACCCAGTACTTC. It is translated as CASSLEPGNQETQYF.

As regards this clone: A read error may produce the germline difference seen at one junction end. Here the CDR3 reads CASRLEVGQPQHF. The CDR3 coding sequence is TGCGCCAGCAGATTGGAGGTCGGGCAGCCCCAGCATTTT. The gene calls are TRBV5-1 and TRBJ1-5; no clear D gene. The CDR3 totals 13 residues. Germline assignment: CDR1 SGHRS and CDR2 YFSETQ.

The genes are TRBV10-3 and TRBJ2-3; D may be TRBD2 (5 bases). The germline gives CDR1 ENHRY, CDR2 SYGVKD. The V end was cut by 2 bases, the J end by 5 bases, with 8 bases between. This CDR3 spans 13 amino acids. As DNA, the CDR3 is TGTGCCATCAGTGAGAGCGGTGGAGATACGCAGTATTTT. Translation gives CAISESGGDTQYF.

This chain joins TRBV29-1 and TRBJ1-2; D ambiguous. Germline loops: CDR1 SQVTM, CDR2 ANQGSEA. The CDR3 has 15 amino acids. Trimming shortened V by 4 bases and J by 5 bases, and 20 bases separated the two germline ends. This CDR3 reads CSVVERQDPRYGYTF. DNA of the CDR3: TGCAGCGTTGTCGAACGGCAGGATCCGCGTTATGGCTACACCTTC.

This chain links TRBV5-1 with TRBJ1-2, with D possibly matching TRBD1 (5 bases). CDR1 is SGHRS, CDR2 YFSETQ, per germline. There are 13 residues in the CDR3. The V end lost 4 bases, the J end lost 5 bases, and 12 bases lay between the germline ends. CDR3 amino acids: CASSPGRLYGYTF. The CDR3 nucleotides are TGCGCCAGCAGCCCGGGACGGCTATATGGCTACACCTTC.

About this clone: This sample includes further DNA sequences coding for the same CDR3. V and J are TRBV18 and TRBJ1-2, with TRBD1 matching over 7 bases. Per the germline V gene, CDR1 is KGHSH and CDR2 is LQKENI. This CDR3 comprises 14 residues. Trimming took 1 base from V and 8 from J; bases not matched to a gene: 7. The CDR3 reads CASSPLDRAGGYTF. In DNA form, the CDR3 reads TGTGCCAGCTCACCACTTGACAGGGCTGGAGGCTACACCTTC.

Comments on this clone: At one end the junction does not follow the germline gene, possibly because of a read error. This chain links TRBV3-1 (or the pseudogene TRBV3-2) with TRBJ1-2; D gene unclear. The germline V gene has CDR1 LGHDT and CDR2 YNNKEL (reference sequence). This CDR3 spans 12 amino acids. Here the CDR3 reads CASSQETGRRVF. DNA for the CDR3: TGTGCCAGCAGCCAAGAAACGGGGAGACGGGTTTTC.

The chain uses TRBV19 and TRBJ2-7; TRBD2 might be the D (5 bases). Germline lookup yields CDR1 LNHDA and CDR2 SQIVND (reference sequence). Trimming removed 1 base at V and 1 base at J, with 11 bases between. The CDR3 totals 15 residues. CDR3 nucleotide sequence: TGTGCCAGTAGTATAGGAGGGATTACTTCCTACGAGCAGTACTTC. Translated: CASSIGGITSYEQYF.

This clone has just one count. This chain joins TRBV24-1 and TRBJ2-1, with D perhaps TRBD2 (6 bases). Trimming pared 3 bases from V and 7 bases from J, leaving 18 bases between. Germline assignment: CDR1 KGHDR and CDR2 SFDVKD. The CDR3 totals 16 residues. The CDR3 sequence: CATSDSSGPAYNEQFF. The CDR3 bases are TGTGCCACCAGTGATAGTAGCGGACCTGCGTATAATGAGCAGTTCTTC.

V is TRBV9 and J is TRBJ2-1; TRBD2 agrees at 7 bases. The CDR3 totals 15 residues. Germline-derived CDR1 and CDR2 are SGDLS and YYNGEE. The J segment lost 9 bases and the V segment lost 4 bases, leaving 13 bases of the junction unmatched. As DNA, the CDR3 is TGTGCCAGCAGCCTCCAAGCGGGGACGACCGGTGAGCAGTTCTTC. This encodes CASSLQAGTTGEQFF.

The chain is built from TRBV3-1 (or the pseudogene TRBV3-2) and TRBJ2-3, with TRBD2 matching over 14 bases. V was clipped by 3 bases and J by 4 bases; unmatched bases: 6. The CDR3 has 17 amino acids. Per germline, CDR1 LGHDT and CDR2 YNNKEL (reference sequence). The DNA of the CDR3 is TGTGCCAGCAGCCACTGGACTAGCGGGGGGCGGGCAGATACGCAGTATTTT. Its protein product is CASSHWTSGGRADTQYF.

The J gene is TRBJ1-4, the V gene TRBV6-6; a weak D match, TRBD1 (5 bases). V lost 3 bases, J lost 5 bases, and 13 bases lay in between. Germline V gene sequence: CDR1 MNHNY, CDR2 SVGAGI (reference sequence). CDR3 size: 15 residues. The CDR3 DNA sequence: TGTGCCAGCAGTTATCGCGGGACTGAGAATGAAAAACTGTTTTTT. This translates into CASSYRGTENEKLFF.

This chain links TRBV6-5 with TRBJ1-1; D gene unclear. The V end lost 6 bases, the J end lost 8 bases, and 10 bases lay between the germline ends. CDR1 MNHEY and CDR2 SVGAGI come from the germline V gene. CDR3 size: 11 residues. The CDR3 nucleotides read TGTGCCAGCAGAGGAAGGTCAGAAGCTTTCTTT. Protein: CASRGRSEAFF.

This clone was picked up one time. V is TRBV20-1 and J is TRBJ1-1; D is possibly TRBD1 (5 bases). The germline V and J ends were trimmed by 3 bases and 1 base, with 15 bases remaining between them. Germline V gives CDR1 DFQATT, CDR2 SNEGSKA (reference sequence). The CDR3 extends over 15 amino acids. CDR3 coding DNA: TGCAGTGCTAGTGCGCCCGGGACGGCGAACACTGAAGCTTTCTTT. Residues: CSASAPGTANTEAFF.

The CDR3 is CASSISPTEAFF. CDR3 DNA: TGTGCCAGTAGTATCTCGCCAACTGAAGCTTTCTTT. The chain joins TRBV19 to TRBJ1-1, with D uncertain. Germline CDR1 reads LNHDA; CDR2 reads SQIVND (reference sequence). Between the trimmed V and J ends, which lost 3 bases and 5 bases, there was a span of 7 bases. The CDR3 is made up of 12 amino acids.